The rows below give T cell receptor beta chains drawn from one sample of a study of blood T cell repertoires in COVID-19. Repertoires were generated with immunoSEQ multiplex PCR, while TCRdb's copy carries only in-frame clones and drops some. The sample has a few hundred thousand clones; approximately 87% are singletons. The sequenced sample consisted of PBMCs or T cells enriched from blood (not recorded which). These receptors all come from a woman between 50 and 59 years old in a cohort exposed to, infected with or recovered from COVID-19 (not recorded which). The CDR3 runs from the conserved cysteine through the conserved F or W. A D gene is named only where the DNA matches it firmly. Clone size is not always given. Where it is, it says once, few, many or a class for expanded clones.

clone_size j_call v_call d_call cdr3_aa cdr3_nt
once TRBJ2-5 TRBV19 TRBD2 CASSSTWGGETQYF TGTGCCAGTAGTTCAACGTGGGGAGGGGAGACCCAGTACTTC
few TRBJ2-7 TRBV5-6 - CASSLAPGGTSSYEQYF TGTGCCAGCAGCTTGGCACCTGGGGGCACCAGCTCCTACGAGCAGTACTTC
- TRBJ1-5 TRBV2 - CASGPPTNQPQHF TGTGCCAGCGGCCCCCCCACCAATCAGCCCCAGCATTTT
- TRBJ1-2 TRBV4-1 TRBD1 CASSQTGTGGNYGYTF TGCGCCAGCAGCCAGACCGGGACAGGGGGCAACTATGGCTACACCTTC
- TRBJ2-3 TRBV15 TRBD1 CATGTGMGSSTDTQYF TGTGCCACCGGGACAGGGATGGGGTCTAGCACAGATACGCAGTATTTT
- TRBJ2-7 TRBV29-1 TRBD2 CSVEDAPGGEQYF TGCAGCGTTGAAGATGCCCCGGGGGGTGAGCAGTACTTC
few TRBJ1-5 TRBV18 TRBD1 CASSPGDRYGPQHF TGTGCCAGCTCACCAGGGGACAGGTATGGGCCCCAGCATTTT
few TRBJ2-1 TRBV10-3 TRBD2 CAISAGGKNEQFF TGTGCCATCTCGGCGGGGGGGAAGAATGAGCAGTTCTTC
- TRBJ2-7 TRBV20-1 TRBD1 CSASTGTGSSEQYF TGCAGTGCTAGTACCGGGACAGGGTCCTCCGAGCAGTACTTC
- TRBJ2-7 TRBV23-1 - CASSQSGSGSHEQYF TGCGCCAGCAGTCAATCTGGGTCAGGAAGCCACGAGCAGTACTTC
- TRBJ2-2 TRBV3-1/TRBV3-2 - CASSQSKTGRGTGELFF TGTGCCAGCAGCCAGTCAAAGACAGGTAGGGGCACCGGGGAGCTGTTTTTT
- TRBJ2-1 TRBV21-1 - CASKRNNEQFF TGTGCCAGCAAGAGGAACAATGAGCAGTTCTTC
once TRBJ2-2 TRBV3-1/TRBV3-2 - CASSQGRSTGELFF TGTGCCAGCAGCCAAGGCAGGTCCACCGGGGAGCTGTTTTTT
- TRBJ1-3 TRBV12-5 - CASGSGDTIYF TGTGCTAGTGGTTCAGGGGACACCATATATTTT
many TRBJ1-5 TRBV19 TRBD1 CASSLSGQSNQPQHF TGTGCCAGTAGCCTATCGGGACAGAGCAATCAGCCCCAGCATTTT
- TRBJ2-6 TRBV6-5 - CASTSSGANVLTF TGTGCCAGCACGAGTTCCGGGGCCAACGTCCTGACTTTC
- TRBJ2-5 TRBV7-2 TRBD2 CASSFLAGQKRETQYF TGTGCCAGCAGCTTTCTAGCGGGGCAAAAACGAGAGACCCAGTACTTC
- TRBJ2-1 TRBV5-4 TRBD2 CASTLAGGGNNEQFF TGTGCCAGCACACTAGCGGGGGGAGGAAACAATGAGCAGTTCTTC
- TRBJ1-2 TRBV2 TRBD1 CASSVDRGYGYTF TGTGCCAGCAGTGTTGACAGGGGGTATGGCTACACCTTC
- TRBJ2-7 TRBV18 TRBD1 CASSQGQVRTYEQYF TGTGCCAGCTCACAGGGACAGGTTCGTACCTACGAGCAGTACTTC
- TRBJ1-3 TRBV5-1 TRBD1 CASSSLPGGSYSGNTIYF TGCGCCAGCAGCTCCCTTCCAGGGGGGAGTTACTCTGGAAACACCATATATTTT
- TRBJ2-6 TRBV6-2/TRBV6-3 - CASSSITNSGANVLTF TGTGCCAGCAGTTCTATTACCAACTCTGGGGCCAACGTCCTGACTTTC
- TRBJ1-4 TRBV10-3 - CAISDPTTRLFF TGTGCCATCAGTGATCCAACGACAAGACTGTTTTTT
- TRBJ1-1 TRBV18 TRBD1 CASSPLGQGEAEAFF TGTGCCAGCTCACCGCTGGGACAGGGGGAGGCTGAAGCTTTCTTT
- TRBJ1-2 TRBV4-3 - CASSQARGSNYGYTF TGCGCCAGCAGCCAAGCCCGGGGTTCTAACTATGGCTACACCTTC
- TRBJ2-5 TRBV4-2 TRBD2 CASSQLRGGQETQYF TGTGCCAGCAGCCAACTACGGGGGGGCCAAGAGACCCAGTACTTC
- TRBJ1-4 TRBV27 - CASSLTDNNEKLFF TGTGCCAGCAGTTTGACAGATAATAATGAAAAACTGTTTTTT
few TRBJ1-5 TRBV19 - CASRSVGNQPQHF TGTGCCAGTAGATCGGTTGGCAATCAGCCCCAGCATTTT
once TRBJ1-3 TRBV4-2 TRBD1 CASSQLPPDRAITGNTIYF TGTGCCAGCAGCCAACTTCCTCCCGACAGGGCTATCACTGGAAACACCATATATTTT
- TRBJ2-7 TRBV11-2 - CASSFYAGVPYEQYF TGTGCCAGCAGCTTTTATGCAGGGGTCCCCTACGAGCAGTACTTC
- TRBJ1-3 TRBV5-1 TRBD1 CASSPGQVSGNTIYF TGCGCCAGCAGCCCGGGACAGGTCTCTGGAAACACCATATATTTT